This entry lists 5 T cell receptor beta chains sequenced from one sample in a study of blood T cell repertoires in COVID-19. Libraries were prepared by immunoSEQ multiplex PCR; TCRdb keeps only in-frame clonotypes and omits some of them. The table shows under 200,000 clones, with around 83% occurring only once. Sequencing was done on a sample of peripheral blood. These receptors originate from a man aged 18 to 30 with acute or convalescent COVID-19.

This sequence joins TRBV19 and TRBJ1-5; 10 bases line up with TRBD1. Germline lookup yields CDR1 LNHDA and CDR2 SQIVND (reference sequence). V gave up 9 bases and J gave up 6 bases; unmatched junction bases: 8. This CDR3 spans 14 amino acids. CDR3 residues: CASKSGQGSQPQHF. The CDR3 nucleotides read TGTGCCAGCAAATCGGGACAGGGGAGTCAGCCCCAGCATTTT.

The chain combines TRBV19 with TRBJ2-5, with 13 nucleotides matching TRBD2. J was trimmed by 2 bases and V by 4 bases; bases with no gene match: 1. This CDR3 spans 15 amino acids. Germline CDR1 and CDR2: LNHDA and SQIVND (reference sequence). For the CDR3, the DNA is TGTGCCAGTAGTAAGACTAGCGGGAGGCAAGAGACCCAGTACTTC. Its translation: CASSKTSGRQETQYF.

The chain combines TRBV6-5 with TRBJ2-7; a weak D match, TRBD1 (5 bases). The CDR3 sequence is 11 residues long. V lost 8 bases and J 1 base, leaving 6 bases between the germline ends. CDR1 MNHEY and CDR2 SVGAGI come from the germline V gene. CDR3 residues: CASDRSYEQYF. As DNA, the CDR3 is TGTGCCAGCGACAGATCCTACGAGCAGTACTTC.

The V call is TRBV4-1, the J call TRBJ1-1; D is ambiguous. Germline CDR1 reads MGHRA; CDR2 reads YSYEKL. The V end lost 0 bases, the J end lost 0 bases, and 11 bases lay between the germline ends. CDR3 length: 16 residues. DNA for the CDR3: TGCGCCAGCAGCCAAGATCGTGGACTCATGAACACTGAAGCTTTCTTT. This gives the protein CASSQDRGLMNTEAFF.

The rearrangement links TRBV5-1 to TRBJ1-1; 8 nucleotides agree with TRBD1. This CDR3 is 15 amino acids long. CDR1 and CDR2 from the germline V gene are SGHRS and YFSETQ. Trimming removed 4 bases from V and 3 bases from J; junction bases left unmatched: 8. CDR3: CASSLWTGRDTEAFF. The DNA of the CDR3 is TGCGCCAGCAGCCTGTGGACAGGGAGAGACACTGAAGCTTTCTTT.